This TCR beta chain emerged from a study of cytomegalovirus exposure and HLA in healthy donors. Broader study findings: TCR beta V segments were, for the most part, productive about 87% or about 30% of the time in an earlier analysis. It was reported that the classifier diagnosed cytomegalovirus status with high specificity and sensitivity in both the original and validation cohorts.

The V gene lost 5 bases and the J gene lost 4 bases, with 18 bases spanning the gap. The CDR3 totals 15 residues. The V gene's germline CDR1 is SGDLS and CDR2 YYNGEE. Concerning this clone: The target antigen is unknown.

Donors showed nominal health when sampled, although they likely had unrecorded immune exposures. Primers: 60 Vbeta forward and 13 Jbeta reverse. Using immunoSEQ multiplex PCR, the repertoire was profiled, and TCRdb retains in-frame clones only, with some absent. The repertoire holds under 200,000 clones, with roughly 77% as singletons. This receptor was obtained from a woman in her forties or fifties in good health and CMV-seropositive. The chain carries TRBV9 and TRBJ1-1, with D tentatively TRBD1 (6 bases). The material sequenced was PBMCs. The CDR3 DNA reads as TGTGCCAGCAGTACAGGGTCCGGCTCGACCACTGAAGCTTTCTTT. Its protein is CASSTGSGSTTEAFF.